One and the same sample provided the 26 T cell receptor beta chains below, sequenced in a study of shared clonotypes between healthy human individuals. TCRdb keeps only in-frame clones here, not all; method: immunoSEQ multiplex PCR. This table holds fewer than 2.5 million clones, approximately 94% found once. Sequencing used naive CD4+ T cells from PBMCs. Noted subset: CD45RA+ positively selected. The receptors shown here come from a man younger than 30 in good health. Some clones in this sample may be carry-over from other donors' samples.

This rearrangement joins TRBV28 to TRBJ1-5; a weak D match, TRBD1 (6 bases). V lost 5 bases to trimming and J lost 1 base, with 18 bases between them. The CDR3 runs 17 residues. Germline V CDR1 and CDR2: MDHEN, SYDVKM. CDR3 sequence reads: CASSEADRFLSNQPQHF. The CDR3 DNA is TGTGCCAGCAGTGAAGCCGACAGGTTCCTAAGCAATCAGCCCCAGCATTTT. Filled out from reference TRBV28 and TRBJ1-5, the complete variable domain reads DVKVTQSSRYLVKRTGEKVFLECVQDMDHENMFWYRQDPGLGLRLIYFSYDVKMKEKGDIPEGYSVSREKKERFSLILESASTNQTSMYLCASSEADRFLSNQPQHFGDGTRLSIL.

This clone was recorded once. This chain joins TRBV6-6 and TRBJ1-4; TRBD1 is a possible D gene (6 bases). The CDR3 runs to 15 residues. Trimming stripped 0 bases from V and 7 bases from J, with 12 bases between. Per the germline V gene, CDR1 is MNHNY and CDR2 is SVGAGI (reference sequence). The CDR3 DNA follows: TGTGCCAGCAGTTACTCGGGGAGGGGGGGTGAAAAACTGTTTTTT. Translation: CASSYSGRGGEKLFF.

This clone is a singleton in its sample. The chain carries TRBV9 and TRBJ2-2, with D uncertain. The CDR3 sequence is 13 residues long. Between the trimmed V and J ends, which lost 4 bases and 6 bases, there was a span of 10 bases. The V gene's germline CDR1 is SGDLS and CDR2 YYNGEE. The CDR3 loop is CASSPRNAGELFF. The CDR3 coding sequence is TGTGCCAGCAGCCCCCGTAACGCCGGGGAGCTGTTTTTT.

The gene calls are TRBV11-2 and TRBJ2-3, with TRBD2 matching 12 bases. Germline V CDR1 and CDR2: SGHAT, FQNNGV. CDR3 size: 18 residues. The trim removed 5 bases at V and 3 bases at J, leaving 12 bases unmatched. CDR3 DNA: TGTGCCAGCAGCGGGGGGACTAGCGGGTCGGATCGGACAGATACGCAGTATTTT. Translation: CASSGGTSGSDRTDTQYF. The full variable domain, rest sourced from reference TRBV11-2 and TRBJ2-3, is EAGVAQSPRYKIIEKRQSVAFWCNPISGHATLYWYQQILGQGPKLLIQFQNNGVVDDSQLPKDRFSAERLKGVDSTLKIQPAKLEDSAVYLCASSGGTSGSDRTDTQYFGPGTRLTVL.

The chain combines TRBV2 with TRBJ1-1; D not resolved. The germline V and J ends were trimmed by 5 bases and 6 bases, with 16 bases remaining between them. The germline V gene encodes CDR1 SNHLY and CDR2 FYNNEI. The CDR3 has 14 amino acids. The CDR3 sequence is CASSFSGISSEAFF. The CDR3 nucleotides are TGTGCCAGCAGTTTTTCCGGAATTTCGTCTGAAGCTTTCTTT.

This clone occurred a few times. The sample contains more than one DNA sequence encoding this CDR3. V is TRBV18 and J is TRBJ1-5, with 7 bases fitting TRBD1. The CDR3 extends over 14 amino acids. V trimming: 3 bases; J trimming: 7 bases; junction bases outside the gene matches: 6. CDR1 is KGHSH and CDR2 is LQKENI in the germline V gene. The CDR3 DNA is TGTGCCAGCTCACCCCGACAGGGCGACCAGCCCCAGCATTTT. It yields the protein CASSPRQGDQPQHF.

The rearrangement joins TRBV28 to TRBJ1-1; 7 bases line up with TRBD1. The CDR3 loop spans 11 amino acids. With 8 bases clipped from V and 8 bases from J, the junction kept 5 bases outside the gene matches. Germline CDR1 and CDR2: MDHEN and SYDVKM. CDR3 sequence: CASREQGEAFF. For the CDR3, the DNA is TGTGCCAGCCGAGAACAGGGGGAAGCTTTCTTT.

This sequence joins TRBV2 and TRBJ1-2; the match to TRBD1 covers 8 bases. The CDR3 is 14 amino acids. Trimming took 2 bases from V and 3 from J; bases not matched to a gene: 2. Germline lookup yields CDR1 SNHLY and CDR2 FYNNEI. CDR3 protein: CASSEQGADYGYTF. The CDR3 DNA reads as TGTGCCAGCAGTGAACAGGGGGCGGACTATGGCTACACCTTC.

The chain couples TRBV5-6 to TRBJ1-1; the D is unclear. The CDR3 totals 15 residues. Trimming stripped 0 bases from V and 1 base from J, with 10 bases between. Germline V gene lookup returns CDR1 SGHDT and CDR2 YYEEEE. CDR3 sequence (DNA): TGTGCCAGCAGCTTGGTGGCCGCGGGGAACACTGAAGCTTTCTTT. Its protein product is CASSLVAAGNTEAFF.

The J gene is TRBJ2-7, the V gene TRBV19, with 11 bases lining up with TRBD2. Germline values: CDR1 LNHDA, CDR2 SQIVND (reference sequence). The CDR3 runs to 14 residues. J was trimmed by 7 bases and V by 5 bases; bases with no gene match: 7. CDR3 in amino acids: CASSLAGGDREQYF. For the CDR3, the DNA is TGTGCCAGTAGTCTAGCGGGAGGTGATAGGGAGCAGTACTTC. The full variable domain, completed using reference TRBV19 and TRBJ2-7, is DGGITQSPKYLFRKEGQNVTLSCEQNLNHDAMYWYRQDPGQGLRLIYYSQIVNDFQKGDIAEGYSVSREKKESFPLTVTSAQKNPTAFYLCASSLAGGDREQYFGPGTRLTVT.

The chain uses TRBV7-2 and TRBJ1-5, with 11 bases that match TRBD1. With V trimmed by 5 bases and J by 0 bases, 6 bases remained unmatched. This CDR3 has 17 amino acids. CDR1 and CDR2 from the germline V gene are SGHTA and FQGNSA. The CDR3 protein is CASSPRTGGFSNQPQHF. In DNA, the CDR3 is TGTGCCAGCAGCCCTAGGACAGGGGGCTTTAGCAATCAGCCCCAGCATTTT.

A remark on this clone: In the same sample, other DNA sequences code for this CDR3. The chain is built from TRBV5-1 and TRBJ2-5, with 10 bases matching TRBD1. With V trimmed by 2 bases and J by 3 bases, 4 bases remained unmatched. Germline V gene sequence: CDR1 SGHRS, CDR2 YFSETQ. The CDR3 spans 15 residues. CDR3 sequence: CASSFAGTGEETQYF. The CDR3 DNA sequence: TGCGCCAGCAGCTTCGCGGGGACAGGGGAAGAGACCCAGTACTTC.

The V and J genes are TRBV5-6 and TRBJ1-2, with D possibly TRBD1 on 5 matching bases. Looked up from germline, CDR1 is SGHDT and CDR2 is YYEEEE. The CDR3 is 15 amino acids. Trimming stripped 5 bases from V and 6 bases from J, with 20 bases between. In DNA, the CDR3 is TGTGCCAGCAGGTGGAGGGGCATTCAAGTAGATGGCTACACCTTC. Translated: CASRWRGIQVDGYTF.

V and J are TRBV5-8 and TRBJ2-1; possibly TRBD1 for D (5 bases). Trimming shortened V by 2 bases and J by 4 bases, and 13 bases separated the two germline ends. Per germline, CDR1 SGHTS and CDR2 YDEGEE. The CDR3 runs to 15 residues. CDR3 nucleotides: TGTGCCAGCAGCTTTACAGGACCCTTTTACAATGAGCAGTTCTTC. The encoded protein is CASSFTGPFYNEQFF.

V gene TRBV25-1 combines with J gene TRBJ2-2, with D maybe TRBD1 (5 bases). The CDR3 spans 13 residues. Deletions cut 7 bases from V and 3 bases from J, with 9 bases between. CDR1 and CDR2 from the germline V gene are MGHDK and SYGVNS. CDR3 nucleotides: TGTGCCAGCACCCCAGGGTACACCGGGGAGCTGTTTTTT. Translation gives CASTPGYTGELFF. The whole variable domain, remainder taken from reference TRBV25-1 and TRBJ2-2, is EADIYQTPRYLVIGTGKKITLECSQTMGHDKMYWYQQDPGMELHLIHYSYGVNSTEKGDLSSESTVSRIRTEHFPLTLESARPSHTSQYLCASTPGYTGELFFGEGSRLTVL.

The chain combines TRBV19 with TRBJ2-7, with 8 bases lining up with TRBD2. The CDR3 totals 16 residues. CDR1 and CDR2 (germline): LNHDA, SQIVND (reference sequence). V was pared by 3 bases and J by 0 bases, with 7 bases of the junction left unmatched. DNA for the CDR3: TGTGCCAGTAGTATTCGGGCTAGCGGGCGCTCCTACGAGCAGTACTTC. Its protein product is CASSIRASGRSYEQYF.

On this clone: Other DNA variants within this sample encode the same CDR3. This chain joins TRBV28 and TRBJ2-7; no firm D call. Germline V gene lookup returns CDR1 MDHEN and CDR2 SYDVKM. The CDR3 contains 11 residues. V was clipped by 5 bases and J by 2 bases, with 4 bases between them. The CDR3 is CASSTPYEQYF. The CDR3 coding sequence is TGTGCCAGCAGTACCCCCTACGAGCAGTACTTC.

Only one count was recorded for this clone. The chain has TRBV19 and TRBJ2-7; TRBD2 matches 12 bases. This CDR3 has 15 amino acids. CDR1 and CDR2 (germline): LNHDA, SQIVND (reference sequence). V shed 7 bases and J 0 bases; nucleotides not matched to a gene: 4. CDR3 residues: CASKLTSGSSYEQYF. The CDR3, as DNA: TGTGCCAGTAAACTGACTAGCGGGAGCTCCTACGAGCAGTACTTC.

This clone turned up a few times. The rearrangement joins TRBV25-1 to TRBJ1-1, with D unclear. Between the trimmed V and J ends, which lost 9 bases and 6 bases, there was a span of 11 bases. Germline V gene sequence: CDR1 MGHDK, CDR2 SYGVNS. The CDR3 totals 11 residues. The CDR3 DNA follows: TGTGCCAGTTGCGTTGGGGCTGAAGCTTTCTTT. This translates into CASCVGAEAFF.

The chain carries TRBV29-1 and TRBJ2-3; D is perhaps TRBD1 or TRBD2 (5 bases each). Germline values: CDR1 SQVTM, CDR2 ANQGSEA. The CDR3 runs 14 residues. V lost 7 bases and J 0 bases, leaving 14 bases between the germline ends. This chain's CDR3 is CSAEGSLSTDTQYF. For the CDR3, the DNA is TGCAGCGCCGAGGGGAGTCTCAGCACAGATACGCAGTATTTT.

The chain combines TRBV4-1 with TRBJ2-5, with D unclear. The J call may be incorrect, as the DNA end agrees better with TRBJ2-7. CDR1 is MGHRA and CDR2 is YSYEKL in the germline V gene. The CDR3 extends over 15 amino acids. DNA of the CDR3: TGCGCCAGCAGCCCCGGCCTACGGACCTCCTACGAGCAGTACTTC. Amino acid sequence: CASSPGLRTSYEQYF.

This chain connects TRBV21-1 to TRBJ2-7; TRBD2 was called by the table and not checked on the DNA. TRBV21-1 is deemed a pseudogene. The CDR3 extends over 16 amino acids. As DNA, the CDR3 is TGTGCCAGCAGCAAATCTTCCGGGAGGGCCCCCTACGAGCAGTACTTC. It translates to CASSKSSGRAPYEQYF.

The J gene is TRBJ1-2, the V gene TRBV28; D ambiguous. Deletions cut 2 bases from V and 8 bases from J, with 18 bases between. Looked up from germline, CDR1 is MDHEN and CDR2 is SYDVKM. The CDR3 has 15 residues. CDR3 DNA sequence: TGTGCCAGCAGTTTACCCTCGGTACAAGATGGAGGCTACACCTTC. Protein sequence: CASSLPSVQDGGYTF.

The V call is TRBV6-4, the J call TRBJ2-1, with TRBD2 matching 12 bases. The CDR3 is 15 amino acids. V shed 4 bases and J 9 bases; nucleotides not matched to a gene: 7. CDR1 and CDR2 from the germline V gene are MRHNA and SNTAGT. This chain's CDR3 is CASSASSGRGFEQFF. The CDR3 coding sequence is TGTGCCAGCAGTGCATCTAGCGGGAGGGGCTTTGAGCAGTTCTTC.

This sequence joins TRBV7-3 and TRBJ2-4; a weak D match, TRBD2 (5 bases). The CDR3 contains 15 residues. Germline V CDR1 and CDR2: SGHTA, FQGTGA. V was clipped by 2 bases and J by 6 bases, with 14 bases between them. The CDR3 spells CASSLVPGAGNIQYF. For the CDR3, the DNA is TGTGCCAGCAGCTTAGTCCCTGGCGCGGGAAACATTCAGTACTTC.

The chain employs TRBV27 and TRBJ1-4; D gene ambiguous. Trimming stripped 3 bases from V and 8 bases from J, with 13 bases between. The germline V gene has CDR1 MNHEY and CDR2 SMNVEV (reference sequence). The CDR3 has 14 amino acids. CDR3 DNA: TGTGCCAGCAGTTTGTCCACAGTAAGGGAAAAACTGTTTTTT. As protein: CASSLSTVREKLFF.